Included here is one T cell receptor beta chain sequence, with context. CDR1 is SGDLS and CDR2 is YYNGEE in the germline V gene. The CDR3 sequence is 19 residues long. With 0 bases clipped from V and 3 bases from J, the junction kept 10 bases outside the gene matches. The sample comes from a study of control samples from healthy donors and cancer patients. Repertoires were generated with immunoSEQ multiplex PCR, while TCRdb's copy carries only in-frame clones and drops some. The sample includes some 140,000 clones, approximately 91% of them seen just once. This TCR came from a woman aged 25 to 39 in good health. Material for sequencing was blood. The V and J genes are TRBV9 and TRBJ2-2; the match to TRBD2 covers 11 bases. The CDR3 sequence: CASSVGTERLAGHTGELFF. CDR3 DNA sequence: TGTGCCAGCAGCGTAGGGACCGAGAGACTAGCGGGACACACCGGGGAGCTGTTTTTT.